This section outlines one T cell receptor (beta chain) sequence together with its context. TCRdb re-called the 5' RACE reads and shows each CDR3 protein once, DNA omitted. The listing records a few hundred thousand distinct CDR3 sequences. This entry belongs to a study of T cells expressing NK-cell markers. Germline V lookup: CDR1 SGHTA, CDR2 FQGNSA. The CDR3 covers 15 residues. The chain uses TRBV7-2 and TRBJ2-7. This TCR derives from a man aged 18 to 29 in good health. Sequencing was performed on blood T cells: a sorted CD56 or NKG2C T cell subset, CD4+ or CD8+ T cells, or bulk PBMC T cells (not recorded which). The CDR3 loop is CASSQNLGLVYEQYF.